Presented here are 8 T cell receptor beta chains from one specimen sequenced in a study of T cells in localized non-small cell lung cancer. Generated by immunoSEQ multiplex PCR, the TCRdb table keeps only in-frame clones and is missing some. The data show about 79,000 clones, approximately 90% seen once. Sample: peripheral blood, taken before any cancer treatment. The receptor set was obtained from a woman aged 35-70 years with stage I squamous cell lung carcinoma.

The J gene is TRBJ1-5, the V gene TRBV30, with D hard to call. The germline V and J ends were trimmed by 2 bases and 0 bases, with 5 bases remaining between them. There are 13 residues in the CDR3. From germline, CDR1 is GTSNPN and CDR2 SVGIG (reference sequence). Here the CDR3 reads CAWSRSSNQPQHF. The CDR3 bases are TGTGCCTGGAGTAGGAGTAGCAATCAGCCCCAGCATTTT.

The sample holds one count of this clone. CDR3: CASTRADTPNSPLHF. In nucleotides, the CDR3 is TGTGCCAGCACCCGTGCGGACACCCCAAATTCACCCCTCCACTTT. The chain couples TRBV6-1 to TRBJ1-6; tentative D call: TRBD1 (5 bases). Trimming removed 7 bases from V and 7 bases from J, with 17 bases in between. The length of the CDR3 is 15 residues. From germline, CDR1 is MNHNS and CDR2 SASEGT.

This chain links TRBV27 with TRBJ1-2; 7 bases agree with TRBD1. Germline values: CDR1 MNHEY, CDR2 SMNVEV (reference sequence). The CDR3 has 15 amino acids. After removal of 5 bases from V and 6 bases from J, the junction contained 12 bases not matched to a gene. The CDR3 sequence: CASSNYRGAGDGYTF. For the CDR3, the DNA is TGTGCCAGCAGTAACTACAGGGGTGCGGGGGATGGCTACACCTTC.

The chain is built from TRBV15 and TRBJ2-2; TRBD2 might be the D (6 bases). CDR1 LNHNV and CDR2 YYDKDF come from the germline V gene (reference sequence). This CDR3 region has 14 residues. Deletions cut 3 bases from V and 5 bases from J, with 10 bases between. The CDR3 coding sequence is TGTGCCACCAGCAGCGCAGGGAGGACCGGGGAGCTGTTTTTT. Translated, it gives CATSSAGRTGELFF.

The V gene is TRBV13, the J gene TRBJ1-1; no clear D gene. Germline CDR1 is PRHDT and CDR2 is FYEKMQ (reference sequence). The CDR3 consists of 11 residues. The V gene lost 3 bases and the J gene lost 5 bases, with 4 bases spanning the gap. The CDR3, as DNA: TGTGCCAGCAGCTTGTTGACTGAAGCTTTCTTT. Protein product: CASSLLTEAFF.

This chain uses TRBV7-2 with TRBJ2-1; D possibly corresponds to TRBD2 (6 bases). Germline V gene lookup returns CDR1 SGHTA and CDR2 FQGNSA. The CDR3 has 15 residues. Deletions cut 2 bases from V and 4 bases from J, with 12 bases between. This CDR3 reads CASSLYPGTYNEQFF. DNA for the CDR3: TGTGCCAGCAGCTTATACCCCGGGACTTACAATGAGCAGTTCTTC.

CDR3: CASSPRGVGSDEQFF. Here the CDR3 DNA reads TGTGCCAGCAGCCCCCGCGGGGTGGGGTCCGATGAGCAGTTCTTC. The chain combines TRBV9 with TRBJ2-1, with D perhaps TRBD2 (6 bases). V dropped 4 bases and J dropped 8 bases, with 19 bases sitting between them. Per germline, CDR1 SGDLS and CDR2 YYNGEE. The CDR3 length is 15 residues.

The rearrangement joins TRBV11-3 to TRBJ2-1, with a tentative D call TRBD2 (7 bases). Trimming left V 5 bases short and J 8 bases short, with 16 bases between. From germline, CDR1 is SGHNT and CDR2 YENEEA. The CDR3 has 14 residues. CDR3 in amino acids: CASSPVGGRDEQFF. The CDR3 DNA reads TGTGCCAGCAGCCCTGTCGGGGGGCGGGATGAGCAGTTCTTC.